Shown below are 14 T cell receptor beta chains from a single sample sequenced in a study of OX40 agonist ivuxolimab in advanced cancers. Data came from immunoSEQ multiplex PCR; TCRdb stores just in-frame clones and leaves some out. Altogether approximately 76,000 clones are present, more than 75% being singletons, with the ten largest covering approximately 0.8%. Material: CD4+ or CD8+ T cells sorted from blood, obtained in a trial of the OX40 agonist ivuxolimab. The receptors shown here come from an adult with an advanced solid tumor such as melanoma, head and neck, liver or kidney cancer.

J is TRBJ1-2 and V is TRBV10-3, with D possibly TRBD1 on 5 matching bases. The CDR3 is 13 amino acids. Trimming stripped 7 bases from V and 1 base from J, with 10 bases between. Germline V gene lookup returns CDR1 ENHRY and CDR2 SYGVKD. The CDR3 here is CAINGGHNYGYTF. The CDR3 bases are TGTGCCATCAATGGGGGTCATAACTATGGCTACACCTTC.

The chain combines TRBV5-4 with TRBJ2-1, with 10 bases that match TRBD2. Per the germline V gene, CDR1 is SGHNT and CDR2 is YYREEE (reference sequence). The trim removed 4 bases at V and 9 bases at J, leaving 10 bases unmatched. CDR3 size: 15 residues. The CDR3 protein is CASSKGTSEVGEQFF. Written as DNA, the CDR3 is TGTGCCAGCAGCAAAGGGACTAGCGAAGTTGGTGAGCAGTTCTTC.

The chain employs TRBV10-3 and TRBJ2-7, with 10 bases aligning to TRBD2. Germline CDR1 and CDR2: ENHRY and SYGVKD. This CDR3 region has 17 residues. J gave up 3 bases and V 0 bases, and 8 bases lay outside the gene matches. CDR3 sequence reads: CAISESSGRASSYEQYF. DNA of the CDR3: TGTGCCATCAGTGAGTCCAGCGGGAGGGCCTCAAGCTACGAGCAGTACTTC.

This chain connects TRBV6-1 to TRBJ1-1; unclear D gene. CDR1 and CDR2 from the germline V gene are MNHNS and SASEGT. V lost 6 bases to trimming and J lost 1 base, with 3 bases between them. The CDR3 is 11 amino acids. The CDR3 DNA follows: TGTGCCAGCAGCTGGAACACTGAAGCTTTCTTT. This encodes CASSWNTEAFF.

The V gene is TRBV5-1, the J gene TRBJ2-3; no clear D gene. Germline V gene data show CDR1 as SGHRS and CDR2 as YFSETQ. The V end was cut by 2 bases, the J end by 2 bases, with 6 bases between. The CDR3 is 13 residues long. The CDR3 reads CASSFGDTDTQYF. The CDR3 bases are TGCGCCAGCAGCTTCGGAGACACAGATACGCAGTATTTT.

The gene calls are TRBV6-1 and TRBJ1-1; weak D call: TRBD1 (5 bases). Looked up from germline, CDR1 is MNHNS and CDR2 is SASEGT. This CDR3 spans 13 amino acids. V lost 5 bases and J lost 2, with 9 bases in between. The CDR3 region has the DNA TGTGCCAGCAGTTTACAGGCCAACACTGAAGCTTTCTTT. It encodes CASSLQANTEAFF.

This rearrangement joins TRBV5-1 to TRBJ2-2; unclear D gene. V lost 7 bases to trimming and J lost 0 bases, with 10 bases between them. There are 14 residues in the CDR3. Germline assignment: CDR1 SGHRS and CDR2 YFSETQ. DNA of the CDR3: TGCGCCAGCCAGCTACAGCCGAACACCGGGGAGCTGTTTTTT. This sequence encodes CASQLQPNTGELFF.

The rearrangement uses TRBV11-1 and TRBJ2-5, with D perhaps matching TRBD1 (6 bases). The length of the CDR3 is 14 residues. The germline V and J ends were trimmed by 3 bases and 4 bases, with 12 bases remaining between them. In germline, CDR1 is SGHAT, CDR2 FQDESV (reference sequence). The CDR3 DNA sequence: TGTGCCAGCAGCTTCCGACAGGACGGAGAGACCCAGTACTTC. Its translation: CASSFRQDGETQYF.

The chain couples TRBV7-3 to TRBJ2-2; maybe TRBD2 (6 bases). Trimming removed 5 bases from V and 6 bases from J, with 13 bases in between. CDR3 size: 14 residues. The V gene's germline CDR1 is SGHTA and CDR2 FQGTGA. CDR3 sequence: CASSPGTPPGELFF. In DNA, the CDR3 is TGTGCCAGCAGCCCCGGGACTCCCCCCGGGGAGCTGTTTTTT.

CDR3 sequence reads: CASSSHRATYNSPLHF. The CDR3 nucleotides read TGTGCCAGCAGCTCACACCGAGCCACGTATAATTCACCCCTCCACTTT. This chain connects TRBV7-8 to TRBJ1-6; no definite D call. The germline V gene has CDR1 SGHVS and CDR2 FQNEAQ. This CDR3 spans 16 amino acids. V lost 4 bases to trimming and J lost 4 bases, with 14 bases between them.

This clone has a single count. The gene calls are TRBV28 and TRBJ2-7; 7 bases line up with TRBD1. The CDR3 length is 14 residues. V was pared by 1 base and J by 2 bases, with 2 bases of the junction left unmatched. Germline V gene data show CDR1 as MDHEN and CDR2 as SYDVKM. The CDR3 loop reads CASSLLRGPYEQYF. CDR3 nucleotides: TGTGCCAGCAGTTTATTAAGGGGGCCCTACGAGCAGTACTTC.

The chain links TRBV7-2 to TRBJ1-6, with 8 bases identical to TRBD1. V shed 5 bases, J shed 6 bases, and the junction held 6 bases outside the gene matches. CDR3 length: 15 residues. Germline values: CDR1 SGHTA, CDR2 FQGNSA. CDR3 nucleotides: TGTGCCAGCAGCACGGGACAGGCAATTAATTCACCCCTCCACTTT. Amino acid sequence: CASSTGQAINSPLHF.

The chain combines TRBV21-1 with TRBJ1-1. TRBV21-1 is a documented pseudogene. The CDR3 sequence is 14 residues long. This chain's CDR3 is CASSKVDAYTEAFF. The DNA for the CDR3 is TGTGCCAGCAGCAAAGTGGACGCCTACACTGAAGCTTTCTTT.

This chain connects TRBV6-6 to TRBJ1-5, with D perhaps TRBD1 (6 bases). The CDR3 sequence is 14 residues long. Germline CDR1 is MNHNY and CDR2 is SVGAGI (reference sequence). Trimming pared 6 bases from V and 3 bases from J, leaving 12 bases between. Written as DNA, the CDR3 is TGTGCCAGCAGGTTACAGGGTCCCAATCAGCCCCAGCATTTT. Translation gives CASRLQGPNQPQHF.